The 17 T cell receptor beta chains below come from one sample, sequenced in a study of blood T cell repertoires in COVID-19. Using immunoSEQ multiplex PCR, the repertoire was profiled, and TCRdb retains in-frame clones only, with some absent. Here the sample spans about 250,000 clones, 90% being singletons. Sequenced input: peripheral blood. All receptors derive from a woman in her fifties or sixties with COVID-19, enrolled during active disease.

The chain has TRBV19 and TRBJ2-7, with D unresolved. The CDR3 length is 11 residues. Trimming stripped 5 bases from V and 6 bases from J, with 8 bases between. Per the germline V gene, CDR1 is LNHDA and CDR2 is SQIVND (reference sequence). DNA of the CDR3: TGTGCCAGTAGTTCAGTCCGCGAGCAGTACTTC. It specifies CASSSVREQYF. Looking up the rest from reference TRBV19 and TRBJ2-7 gives the full variable domain: DGGITQSPKYLFRKEGQNVTLSCEQNLNHDAMYWYRQDPGQGLRLIYYSQIVNDFQKGDIAEGYSVSREKKESFPLTVTSAQKNPTAFYLCASSSVREQYFGPGTRLTVT.

This chain connects TRBV28 to TRBJ2-7; D unresolved. Germline CDR1 reads MDHEN; CDR2 reads SYDVKM. V was cut by 2 bases and J by 4 bases, with 6 bases left in between. CDR3 size: 12 residues. The CDR3 nucleotides read TGTGCCAGCAGTTTAACGGTATACGAGCAGTACTTC. Its protein is CASSLTVYEQYF.

The chain links TRBV5-1 to TRBJ1-1; no definite D call. Trimming left V 0 bases short and J 5 bases short, with 17 bases between. The CDR3 is 16 amino acids. Germline CDR1 SGHRS, CDR2 YFSETQ. The CDR3 loop reads CASSLGGVSPKTEAFF. The CDR3 DNA reads TGCGCCAGCAGCTTGGGCGGGGTCAGCCCAAAGACTGAAGCTTTCTTT.

The V and J genes are TRBV7-8 and TRBJ1-6; D not resolved. The germline V gene encodes CDR1 SGHVS and CDR2 FQNEAQ. The CDR3 has 14 amino acids. The V gene lost 4 bases and the J gene lost 9 bases, with 13 bases spanning the gap. The CDR3 DNA reads as TGTGCCAGCAGCTCCATGGCGGATGCTTCACCCCTCCACTTT. Its protein product is CASSSMADASPLHF.

This clone has just a few counts. V is TRBV30 and J is TRBJ1-5, with TRBD1 as a possible D gene (5 bases). This CDR3 has 15 amino acids. V dropped 3 bases and J dropped 3 bases, with 15 bases sitting between them. CDR1 is GTSNPN and CDR2 is SVGIG in the germline V gene (reference sequence). In DNA form, the CDR3 reads TGTGCCTGGAGCTTAGGGGCTTACTCCAATCAGCCCCAGCATTTT. This encodes CAWSLGAYSNQPQHF.

V gene TRBV7-2 combines with J gene TRBJ1-4; 10 positions match TRBD1. J gave up 4 bases and V 8 bases, and 4 bases lay outside the gene matches. The germline V gene encodes CDR1 SGHTA and CDR2 FQGNSA. The CDR3 runs to 14 residues. The CDR3 DNA reads as TGTGCCAGCGGGACAGGGGCTTATAATGAAAAACTGTTTTTT. Its protein is CASGTGAYNEKLFF.

This clone occurred once. This chain links TRBV29-1 with TRBJ2-3, with 11 bases fitting TRBD1. With 6 bases clipped from V and 5 bases from J, the junction kept 13 bases outside the gene matches. Germline values: CDR1 SQVTM, CDR2 ANQGSEA. This CDR3 has 16 residues. CDR3 nucleotide sequence: TGCAGCGTCGCCATCCACCGGGACAGGGGGTTAGATACGCAGTATTTT. Translated, it gives CSVAIHRDRGLDTQYF.

This chain connects TRBV19 to TRBJ1-6; 9 nucleotides line up with TRBD1. The CDR3 loop spans 16 amino acids. V dropped 3 bases and J dropped 2; count of bases not matched to a gene: 2. CDR1 is LNHDA, CDR2 SQIVND, per germline (reference sequence). CDR3 bases: TGTGCCAGTAGTATGAGACAGGGGGCCTATAATTCACCCCTCCACTTT. Residues: CASSMRQGAYNSPLHF.

The chain recombines TRBV5-4 with TRBJ1-5; TRBD1 is a possible D gene (5 bases). This CDR3 is 15 amino acids long. V gave up 1 base and J gave up 2 bases, with 10 bases separating them. In germline, CDR1 is SGHNT, CDR2 YYREEE (reference sequence). Written as DNA, the CDR3 is TGTGCCAGCAGCTTGACAGGCGGGGGCAATCAGCCCCAGCATTTT. It yields the protein CASSLTGGGNQPQHF.

The gene calls are TRBV2 and TRBJ2-3, with 10 bases matching TRBD1. Trimming cost V 5 bases and J 4 bases; bases outside gene matches: 6. CDR1 is SNHLY, CDR2 FYNNEI, per germline. This CDR3 region has 15 residues. CDR3 in amino acids: CASSRDRGRSDTQYF. CDR3 sequence (DNA): TGTGCCAGCAGTCGGGACAGGGGTAGGTCAGATACGCAGTATTTT.

In this sample, this clone turned up once. V is TRBV28 and J is TRBJ2-7; 9 positions match TRBD1. The germline V gene encodes CDR1 MDHEN and CDR2 SYDVKM. V was pared by 3 bases and J by 0 bases, with 9 bases of the junction left unmatched. The length of the CDR3 is 17 residues. CDR3 loop: CASSFVHGTGISYEQYF. The CDR3 DNA sequence: TGTGCCAGCAGTTTTGTCCACGGGACAGGGATCTCCTACGAGCAGTACTTC.

Turning to this clone: The same CDR3 arises from other DNA sequences in this sample as well. The chain combines TRBV4-3 with TRBJ1-3, with D perhaps matching TRBD1 (5 bases). Germline V gives CDR1 LGHNA, CDR2 YSLEER. The length of the CDR3 is 14 residues. V shed 1 base and J shed 4 bases, with 8 bases lying between them. The CDR3, as DNA: TGCGCCAGCAGCCAAGCAGGGTCCGGAAACACCATATATTTT. Translating it yields CASSQAGSGNTIYF.

The V call is TRBV10-3, the J call TRBJ1-6; D might be TRBD1 (6 bases). Germline CDR1 ENHRY, CDR2 SYGVKD. The germline V and J ends were trimmed by 4 bases and 6 bases, with 13 bases remaining between them. The CDR3 has 15 amino acids. CDR3 bases: TGTGCCATCAGTGCAGGGGCTGATCCTAATTCACCCCTCCACTTT. Protein product: CAISAGADPNSPLHF.

In this sample, this clone turned up once. V gene TRBV6-2 or TRBV6-3 combines with J gene TRBJ1-1, with 8 positions matching TRBD1. V shed 5 bases and J 4 bases; nucleotides not matched to a gene: 3. The CDR3 length is 13 residues. CDR1 MNHEY and CDR2 SVGEGT come from the germline V gene. The chain's CDR3 is CASSDRGGTEAFF. CDR3 nucleotides: TGTGCCAGCAGTGACAGGGGAGGCACTGAAGCTTTCTTT.

This clone has only one observation. The rearrangement joins TRBV3-1 (or the pseudogene TRBV3-2) to TRBJ1-3, with D maybe TRBD1 (6 bases). Trimming removed 4 bases at V and 0 bases at J, with 13 bases between. The CDR3 spans 16 residues. Germline lookup yields CDR1 LGHDT and CDR2 YNNKEL (reference sequence). In DNA, the CDR3 is TGTGCCAGCAGCCCGTATACACAGGGCTCTGGAAACACCATATATTTT. Its protein is CASSPYTQGSGNTIYF.

The rearrangement links TRBV7-3 to TRBJ2-1; 9 nucleotides agree with TRBD1. Germline assignment: CDR1 SGHTA and CDR2 FQGTGA. The trim removed 5 bases at V and 6 bases at J, leaving 8 bases unmatched. This CDR3 contains 15 residues. This chain's CDR3 is CASSAGTGLPNEQFF. CDR3 nucleotide sequence: TGTGCCAGCAGCGCCGGGACAGGGCTCCCCAATGAGCAGTTCTTC. The entire variable domain, with the rest obtained from reference TRBV7-3 and TRBJ2-1, is as follows: GAGVSQTPSNKVTEKGKYVELRCDPISGHTALYWYRQSLGQGPEFLIYFQGTGAADDSGLPNDRFFAVRPEGSVSTLKIQRTERGDSAVYLCASSAGTGLPNEQFFGPGTRLTVL.

The CDR3 DNA sequence: TGTGCCAGCAGCTCCGACAGGGGGGATACGCAGTATTTT. This codes for CASSSDRGDTQYF. The V call is TRBV7-3, the J call TRBJ2-3, with 9 bases identical to TRBD1. CDR1 and CDR2 (germline): SGHTA, FQGTGA. V was clipped by 4 bases and J by 6 bases; unmatched bases: 2. This CDR3 region has 13 residues. Complete variable domain (other parts from reference TRBV7-3 and TRBJ2-3): GAGVSQTPSNKVTEKGKYVELRCDPISGHTALYWYRQSLGQGPEFLIYFQGTGAADDSGLPNDRFFAVRPEGSVSTLKIQRTERGDSAVYLCASSSDRGDTQYFGPGTRLTVL.